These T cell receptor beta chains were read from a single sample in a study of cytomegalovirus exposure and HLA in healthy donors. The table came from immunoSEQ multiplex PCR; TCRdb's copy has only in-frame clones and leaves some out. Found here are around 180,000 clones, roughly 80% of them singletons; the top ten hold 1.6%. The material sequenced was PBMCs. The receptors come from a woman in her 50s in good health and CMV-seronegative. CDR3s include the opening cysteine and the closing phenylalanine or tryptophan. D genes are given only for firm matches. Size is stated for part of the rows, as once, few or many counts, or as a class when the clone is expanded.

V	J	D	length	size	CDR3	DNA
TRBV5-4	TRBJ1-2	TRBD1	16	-	CASSLLQGANDYGYTF	TGTGCCAGCAGCTTATTACAGGGGGCGAACGACTATGGCTACACCTTC
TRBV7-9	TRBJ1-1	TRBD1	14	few	CASSARGLETEAFF	TGTGCCAGCAGCGCCAGGGGGCTAGAAACTGAAGCTTTCTTT
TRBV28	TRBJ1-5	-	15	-	CASSFWGQVNQPQHF	TGTGCCAGCAGTTTTTGGGGGCAGGTCAATCAGCCCCAGCATTTT
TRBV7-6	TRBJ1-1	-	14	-	CASSLRALNTEAFF	TGTGCCAGCAGCCTCAGGGCCCTTAACACTGAAGCTTTCTTT
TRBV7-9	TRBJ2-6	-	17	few	CASSFGTSSSGANVLTF	TGTGCCAGCAGCTTCGGGACATCCAGCTCTGGGGCCAACGTCCTGACTTTC
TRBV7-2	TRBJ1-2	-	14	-	CASSLGGENYGYTF	TGTGCCAGCAGCTTGGGGGGGGAGAACTATGGCTACACCTTC
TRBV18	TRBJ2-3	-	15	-	CASSPYGAATDTQYF	TGTGCCAGCTCACCCTACGGAGCAGCTACAGATACGCAGTATTTT
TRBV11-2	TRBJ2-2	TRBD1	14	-	CASRRTGNTGELFF	TGTGCCAGCAGAAGGACAGGGAACACCGGGGAGCTGTTTTTT
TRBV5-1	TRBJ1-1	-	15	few	CASSSFGGPNTEAFF	TGCGCCAGCAGCTCGTTCGGGGGGCCGAACACTGAAGCTTTCTTT
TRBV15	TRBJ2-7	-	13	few	CATSGQISYEQYF	TGTGCCACCAGCGGACAGATCTCCTACGAGCAGTACTTC
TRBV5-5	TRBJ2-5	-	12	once	CASSFQGETQYF	TGTGCCAGCAGCTTCCAGGGAGAGACCCAGTACTTC
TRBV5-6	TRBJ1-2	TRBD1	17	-	CASSLAGQGTDNYGYTF	TGTGCCAGCAGCTTGGCGGGACAGGGGACGGATAACTATGGCTACACCTTC
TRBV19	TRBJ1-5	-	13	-	CATKSGTNQPQHF	TGTGCCACCAAGTCGGGTACCAATCAGCCCCAGCATTTT
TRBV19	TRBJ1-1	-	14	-	CASSAAGKNTEAFF	TGTGCCAGTAGCGCAGCAGGGAAGAACACTGAAGCTTTCTTT
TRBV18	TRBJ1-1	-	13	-	CASSPSSVTEAFF	TGTGCCAGCTCACCATCTTCGGTCACTGAAGCTTTCTTT
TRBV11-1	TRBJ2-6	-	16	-	CASSLGGQWEANVLTF	TGTGCCAGCAGCTTAGGAGGACAGTGGGAGGCCAACGTCCTGACTTTC
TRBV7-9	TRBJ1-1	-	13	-	CASSGSTNTEAFF	TGTGCCAGCAGCGGGAGCACGAACACTGAAGCTTTCTTT
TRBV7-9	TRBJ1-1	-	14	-	CASSLEVAGHEAFF	TGTGCCAGCAGCTTAGAAGTGGCAGGGCATGAAGCTTTCTTT
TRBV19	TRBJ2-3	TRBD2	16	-	CASSALRGDGTDTQYF	TGTGCCAGTAGCGCGCTCCGGGGGGATGGCACAGATACGCAGTATTTT